Sequencing of this T cell receptor beta chain was carried out in a study of Graves' ophthalmopathy and Graves' hyperthyroidism. Amplification of TCR beta CDR3 regions used RNA transcripts. An initial RT-PCR round employing HTBI primers preceded a second-round multiplex PCR. Via MiXCR, TCRdb re-called the multiplex PCR reads, giving one row per CDR3 protein. The sample lists roughly 160,000 distinct CDR3 sequences; about 40% were seen once. This clonotype was found many times. With 9 bases clipped from V and 6 bases from J, the junction kept 3 bases outside the gene matches. CDR1 is MNHNS and CDR2 is SASEGT in the germline V gene. The CDR3 covers 13 residues.

J is TRBJ1-6 and V is TRBV6-1, with TRBD1 identical over 9 bases. Sequencing was carried out using peripheral blood. The receptor was derived from a woman in her thirties or forties with Graves' ophthalmopathy. CDR3 sequence (DNA): TGTGCCAGTGAGACAGGGGGTAATTCACCCCTCCACTTT. Amino acid sequence: CASETGGNSPLHF.